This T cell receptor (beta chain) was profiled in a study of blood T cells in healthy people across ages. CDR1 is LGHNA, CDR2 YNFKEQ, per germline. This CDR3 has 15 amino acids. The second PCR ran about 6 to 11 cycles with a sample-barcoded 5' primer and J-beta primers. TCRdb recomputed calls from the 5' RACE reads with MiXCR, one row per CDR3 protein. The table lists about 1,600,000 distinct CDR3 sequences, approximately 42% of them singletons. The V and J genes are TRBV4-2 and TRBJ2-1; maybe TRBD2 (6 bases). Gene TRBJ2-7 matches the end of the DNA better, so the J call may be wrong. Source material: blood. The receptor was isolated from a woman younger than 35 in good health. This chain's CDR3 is CASSQEAGSYNEQYF. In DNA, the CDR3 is TGTGCCAGCAGCCAAGAGGCGGGATCCTACAATGAGCAGTACTTC.